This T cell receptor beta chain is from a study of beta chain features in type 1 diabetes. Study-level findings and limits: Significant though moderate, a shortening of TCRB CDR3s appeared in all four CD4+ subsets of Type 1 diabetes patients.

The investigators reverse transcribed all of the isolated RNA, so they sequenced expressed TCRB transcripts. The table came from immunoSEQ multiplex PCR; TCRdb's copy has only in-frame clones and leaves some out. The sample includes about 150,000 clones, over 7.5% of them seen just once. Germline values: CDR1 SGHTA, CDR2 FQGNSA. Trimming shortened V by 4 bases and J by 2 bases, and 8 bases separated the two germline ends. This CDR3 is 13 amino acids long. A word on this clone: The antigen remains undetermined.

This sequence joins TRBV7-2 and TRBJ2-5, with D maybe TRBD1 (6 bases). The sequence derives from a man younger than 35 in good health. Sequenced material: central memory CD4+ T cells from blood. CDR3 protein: CASSSGQQETQYF. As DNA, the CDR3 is TGTGCCAGCAGCTCCGGACAGCAAGAGACCCAGTACTTC.